This T cell receptor (beta chain) stems from a study of T cells in Graves' hyperthyroidism and ophthalmopathy. Whole-study findings and limits: Most clonotypes expanded in thyroid above 0.001 were likewise present in blood.

The germline V gene encodes CDR1 SGDLS and CDR2 YYNGEE. V shed 0 bases and J shed 8 bases, with 11 bases lying between them. The CDR3 covers 13 residues. Amplification of TCR beta CDR3 regions used RNA as the template. HTBI primers drove first-round RT-PCR of the TCR CDR3. TCRdb re-derived calls from the multiplex PCR reads in MiXCR, one entry per CDR3 protein. The sample includes 350,000 to 450,000 distinct CDR3 sequences, approximately 18% of them seen just once. Comment on this clonotype: What it binds is not known.

The genes are TRBV9 and TRBJ1-2; D possibly corresponds to TRBD1 (5 bases). This clonotype was obtained from a woman in her thirties with Graves' hyperthyroidism that later progressed to Graves' ophthalmopathy. The sample comprised blood. The CDR3 spells CASSVVGGGGYTF. The CDR3 bases are TGTGCCAGCAGCGTAGTTGGCGGGGGGGGCTACACCTTC.